Below are 5 T cell receptor beta chains sequenced from a single sample in a study of blood T cell repertoires in COVID-19. TCRdb's table, derived via immunoSEQ multiplex PCR, lists solely in-frame clones and lacks some. Among 180,000 or so clones listed, around 86% were seen once. The sample taken for sequencing was peripheral blood. These receptor sequences come from a woman aged 30 to 39 with active or convalescent COVID-19.

The rearrangement uses TRBV14 and TRBJ2-5, with a tentative D call TRBD2 (6 bases). V shed 1 base and J shed 2 bases, with 11 bases lying between them. The CDR3 spans 15 residues. Germline V gives CDR1 SGHDN, CDR2 FVKESK. The CDR3 coding sequence is TGTGCCAGCAGCCAAGGAGTCGGGGGACAAGAGACCCAGTACTTC. Its translation: CASSQGVGGQETQYF.

The V call is TRBV3-1 (or the pseudogene TRBV3-2), the J call TRBJ1-5; 12 bases are shared with TRBD1. Per germline, CDR1 LGHDT and CDR2 YNNKEL (reference sequence). The CDR3 has 13 residues. V was clipped by 11 bases and J by 6 bases; unmatched bases: 5. The CDR3 nucleotides are TGTGCCGGCCGGGACAGGGGGCTTCAGCCCCAGCATTTT. Residues: CAGRDRGLQPQHF.

This sequence joins TRBV5-4 and TRBJ1-3; 7 positions match TRBD1. CDR1 and CDR2 from the germline V gene are SGHNT and YYREEE (reference sequence). V dropped 4 bases and J dropped 4; count of bases not matched to a gene: 2. The CDR3 has 13 amino acids. The CDR3 DNA follows: TGTGCCAGCAGCCTAGGGGGCGGAAACACCATATATTTT. This gives the protein CASSLGGGNTIYF.

The sample holds one count of this clone. The chain carries TRBV28 and TRBJ1-1; the D is unclear. The CDR3 is 15 residues long. The V gene lost 4 bases and the J gene lost 1 base, with 13 bases spanning the gap. Germline V gene lookup returns CDR1 MDHEN and CDR2 SYDVKM. The CDR3 loop is CASSSYSPSNTEAFF. The CDR3 DNA follows: TGTGCCAGCAGTTCTTACAGCCCATCGAACACTGAAGCTTTCTTT.

The CDR3, as DNA: TGTGCCAGCAGCTCATTGGGCCGGCTGAGCTCTGGAAACACCATATATTTT. This encodes CASSSLGRLSSGNTIYF. The rearrangement joins TRBV13 to TRBJ1-3; D gene ambiguous. Germline lookup yields CDR1 PRHDT and CDR2 FYEKMQ (reference sequence). With 4 bases removed from V and 0 bases from J, the gap between germline ends came to 16 bases. This CDR3 comprises 17 residues.